The entry that follows covers one T cell receptor beta chain sequence. The antigen is unknown. The sample is drawn from a study of B cell selection in AIRE deficiency. The germline CDR1 and CDR2 sequences are SGHTA and FQGNSA. V trimming: 5 bases; J trimming: 5 bases; junction bases outside the gene matches: 9. The CDR3 covers 16 residues. Regulatory T cells were sorted as CD4+CD25hiCD127low/negative cells. General study points: TCRbeta-only data showed under 45% of shared healthy Treg sequences in healthy Tconv.

The repertoire was sequenced with immunoSEQ multiplex PCR; TCRdb's copy has only in-frame clones and lacks some. The sample has 12,000 to 15,000 clones; approximately 94% are singletons. The sequenced material came from Tregs sorted from PBMCs. The clonotype was recovered from a human donor with AIRE deficiency. V usage is TRBV7-2 and J usage is TRBJ2-3, with 11 bases identical to TRBD2. This chain's CDR3 is CASSDSGRALGDTQYF. CDR3 bases: TGTGCCAGCAGCGATAGCGGGAGGGCCTTGGGAGATACGCAGTATTTT.